Ten or more counts support the clone carrying this T cell receptor (beta chain). Its antigen remains unidentified. These data come from a study of T cells in Graves' hyperthyroidism and ophthalmopathy. About the research overall: Peripheral blood was secured at the point of initial diagnosis, before any treatment. General study results and limits: The blood repertoire included most of the expanded thyroid clonotypes above 0.001.

Germline-derived CDR1 and CDR2 are MNHEY and SMNVEV (reference sequence). J gave up 4 bases and V 3 bases, and 5 bases lay outside the gene matches. This CDR3 has 15 residues. Graves' hyperthyroidism showing no ophthalmopathy progression within 18 months was considered stable. Thyroid ultrasound and orbital computed tomography, with clinical symptoms and serum thyroxine and TRAb, informed diagnoses. Template material for amplifying TCR beta CDR3 regions consisted of RNA transcripts. With the HTBI primer set, the TCR CDR3 went through a first round of RT-PCR. TCRdb reprocessed the multiplex PCR reads via MiXCR and lists one record per CDR3 protein. The table lists 300,000 to 400,000 distinct CDR3 sequences, 13% of them singletons.

The receptor comes from a woman aged 18-30 years with Graves' hyperthyroidism. This sequence joins TRBV27 and TRBJ2-2; the match to TRBD2 covers 7 bases. Sequenced: blood. In nucleotides, the CDR3 is TGTGCCAGCAGTTTGGGAGGGAGGGGCACCGGGGAGCTGTTTTTT. It is translated as CASSLGGRGTGELFF.